This is a list of T cell receptor beta chains from one sample in a study of cytomegalovirus exposure and HLA in healthy donors. Some clones are missing from TCRdb's copy, which holds only in-frame ones; the method was immunoSEQ multiplex PCR. Of about 160,000 clones detected, approximately 96% appear once; the ten largest clones hold about 0.89%. Sequencing input: PBMCs. These receptors all stem from a woman aged 18-29 years in good health and CMV-seronegative. Each CDR3 is given with its conserved first and last residue. The order of the fields is V gene, clone size, D gene, J gene, CDR3 DNA, CDR3 protein. D genes are given only for firm matches. Clone sizes are given selectively: once, few, many, or a class where the clone is expanded.

v_call: TRBV12-5; clone_size: NA; d_call: NA; j_call: TRBJ2-2; cdr3_nt: TGTGCTAGTGGTTTCAGTACGGCAGGACTGCGCGGCGGGGAGCTGTTTTTT; cdr3_aa: CASGFSTAGLRGGELFF
v_call: TRBV6-1; clone_size: NA; d_call: NA; j_call: TRBJ2-2; cdr3_nt: TGTGCCAGCAGTGAAAGACAGCCTTACACCGGGGAGCTGTTTTTT; cdr3_aa: CASSERQPYTGELFF
v_call: TRBV4-2; clone_size: NA; d_call: NA; j_call: TRBJ2-2; cdr3_nt: TGTGCCAGCAGCCCAAACCCGGGAACTAACACCGGGGAGCTGTTTTTT; cdr3_aa: CASSPNPGTNTGELFF
v_call: TRBV6-1; clone_size: NA; d_call: NA; j_call: TRBJ1-5; cdr3_nt: TGTGCCAGCAGTGAGTTGTATAGCAATCAGCCCCAGCATTTT; cdr3_aa: CASSELYSNQPQHF
v_call: TRBV2; clone_size: NA; d_call: NA; j_call: TRBJ2-5; cdr3_nt: TGTGCCAGCAGTGATGCGGGTCAAGAGACCCAGTACTTC; cdr3_aa: CASSDAGQETQYF
v_call: TRBV7-9; clone_size: NA; d_call: NA; j_call: TRBJ1-6; cdr3_nt: TGTGCCTTGGGCCAGGGCGATTCACCCCTCCACTTT; cdr3_aa: CALGQGDSPLHF
v_call: TRBV6-5; clone_size: NA; d_call: TRBD2; j_call: TRBJ2-4; cdr3_nt: TGTGCCAGCAATACGGGGGGGCCTCAAAACATTCAGTACTTC; cdr3_aa: CASNTGGPQNIQYF
v_call: TRBV27; clone_size: once; d_call: NA; j_call: TRBJ1-2; cdr3_nt: TGTGCCAGCAGTGAGGGCGTTAACTATGGCTACACCTTC; cdr3_aa: CASSEGVNYGYTF
v_call: TRBV7-6; clone_size: NA; d_call: NA; j_call: TRBJ2-7; cdr3_nt: TGTGCCAGCAGCCCGGAACACGGGTCCGGGGGGCGCTTCGAGCAGTACTTC; cdr3_aa: CASSPEHGSGGRFEQYF
v_call: TRBV4-3; clone_size: NA; d_call: TRBD1; j_call: TRBJ1-5; cdr3_nt: TGCGCCAGCAGCCCCGGGACAGGGGGATATCAGCCCCAGCATTTT; cdr3_aa: CASSPGTGGYQPQHF
v_call: TRBV6-6; clone_size: once; d_call: TRBD2; j_call: TRBJ2-1; cdr3_nt: TGTGCCAGCACCGGACGACTAGCGGGGGGCGATGAGCAGTTCTTC; cdr3_aa: CASTGRLAGGDEQFF
v_call: TRBV6-1; clone_size: NA; d_call: NA; j_call: TRBJ2-3; cdr3_nt: TGTGCCAGCAGTGATACGGGGGTCACAGATACGCAGTATTTT; cdr3_aa: CASSDTGVTDTQYF
v_call: TRBV9; clone_size: NA; d_call: TRBD2; j_call: TRBJ2-1; cdr3_nt: TGTGCCAGCAGCGTAGGCGGTAGCGGGGGGGTATACAATGAGCAGTTCTTC; cdr3_aa: CASSVGGSGGVYNEQFF
v_call: TRBV7-2; clone_size: NA; d_call: NA; j_call: TRBJ2-7; cdr3_nt: TGTGCCAGCAGCTTAGCCCTAGGCCCCTACGAGCAGTACTTC; cdr3_aa: CASSLALGPYEQYF
v_call: TRBV2; clone_size: NA; d_call: NA; j_call: TRBJ1-6; cdr3_nt: TGTGCCAGCAGTGAAACAGGGTTCGGGGATTCACCCCTCCACTTT; cdr3_aa: CASSETGFGDSPLHF
v_call: TRBV5-6; clone_size: NA; d_call: NA; j_call: TRBJ1-4; cdr3_nt: TGTGCCAGCAGCCGCGACAGGACTGGTAATGAAAAACTGTTTTTT; cdr3_aa: CASSRDRTGNEKLFF